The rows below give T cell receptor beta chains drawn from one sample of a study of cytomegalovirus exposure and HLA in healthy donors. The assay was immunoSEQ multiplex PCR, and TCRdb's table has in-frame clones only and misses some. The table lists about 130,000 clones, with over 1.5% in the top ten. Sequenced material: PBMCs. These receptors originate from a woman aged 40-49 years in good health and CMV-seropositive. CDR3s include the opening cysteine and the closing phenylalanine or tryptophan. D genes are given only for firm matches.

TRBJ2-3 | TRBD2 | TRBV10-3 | TGTGCCATCAGTGAGGTAACTAGCGGCGCAGCTGGCACAGATACGCAGTATTTT | CAISEVTSGAAGTDTQYF
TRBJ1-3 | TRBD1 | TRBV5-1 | TGCGCCAGCAGCTTTACAGGGGATAGCTCTGGAAACACCATATATTTT | CASSFTGDSSGNTIYF
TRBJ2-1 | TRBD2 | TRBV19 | TGTGCCAGTAGTATTACTAGCGGGGATTCGGATGAGCAGTTCTTC | CASSITSGDSDEQFF
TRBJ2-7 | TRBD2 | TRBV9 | TGTGCCAGCAGCGTAGGCGGGGGGGACGAGCAGTACTTC | CASSVGGGDEQYF
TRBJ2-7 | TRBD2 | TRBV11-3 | TGTGCCAGCAGCGATTCGGCTAGCGGGACCTACGAGCAGTACTTC | CASSDSASGTYEQYF
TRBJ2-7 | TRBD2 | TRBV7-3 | TGTGCCAGCAGCTCTCAGCCCGAGACTAGCTTAACGGCGCAGTACTTC | CASSSQPETSLTAQYF
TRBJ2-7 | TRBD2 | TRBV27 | TGTGCCAGCAGTTTCACTAGCGGATCCTACGAGCAGTACTTC | CASSFTSGSYEQYF
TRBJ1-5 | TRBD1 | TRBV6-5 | TGTGCCAGCAGCGATGACAGGGGAGTACAGCCCCAGCATTTT | CASSDDRGVQPQHF
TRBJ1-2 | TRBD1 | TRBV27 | TGTGCCAGCAGTTTCGCCGGGGGACAGGGCTCTGGCTACACCTTC | CASSFAGGQGSGYTF
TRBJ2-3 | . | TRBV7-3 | TGTGCCAGCAGCTTAAAAGGGAGTAGAAGCACAGATACGCAGTATTTT | CASSLKGSRSTDTQYF
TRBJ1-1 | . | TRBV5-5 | TGTGCCAGCAGCTTAGCGGGGTTCACTGAAGCTTTCTTT | CASSLAGFTEAFF
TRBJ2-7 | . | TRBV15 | TGTGCCACCAGCAGAAGGGGCCCTCTTTTCGAGCAGTACTTC | CATSRRGPLFEQYF
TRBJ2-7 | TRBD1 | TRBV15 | TGTGCCACCAGCAGGGGACAGCGCACCTACGAGCAGTACTTC | CATSRGQRTYEQYF
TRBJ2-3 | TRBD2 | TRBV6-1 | TGTGCCAGCAGTGAATTAAGCGGGGGCACAGATACGCAGTATTTT | CASSELSGGTDTQYF
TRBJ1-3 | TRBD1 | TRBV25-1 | TGTGCCAGCAGTGAACCAGGGGGCGCTGGAAACACCATATATTTT | CASSEPGGAGNTIYF
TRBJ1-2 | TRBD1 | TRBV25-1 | TGTGCCAGCAGTGAAGGACAGGGGGATGGCTACACCTTC | CASSEGQGDGYTF
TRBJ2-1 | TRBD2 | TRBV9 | TGTGCCAGCAGCGTATTCGGGGGGGCCGGCTACAATGAGCAGTTCTTC | CASSVFGGAGYNEQFF
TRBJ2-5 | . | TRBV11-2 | TGTGCCAGCAGCTTTGGAGGGTCCCCAGAGACCCAGTACTTC | CASSFGGSPETQYF
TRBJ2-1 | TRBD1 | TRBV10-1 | TGCGCCACCTCGACAGGGTACGGTGAGCAGTTCTTC | CATSTGYGEQFF
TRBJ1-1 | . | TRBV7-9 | TGTGCCAGCAGTCGACAGTTTCCAAACACTGAAGCTTTCTTT | CASSRQFPNTEAFF
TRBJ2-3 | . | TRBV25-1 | TGTGCCAGCGGCGTAGCAGTTACAGATACGCAGTATTTT | CASGVAVTDTQYF
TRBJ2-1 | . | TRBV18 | TGTGCCAGCTCACCTTCATACGTAGCCTTTGAGCAGTTCTTC | CASSPSYVAFEQFF
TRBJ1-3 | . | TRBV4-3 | TGCGCCAGCAGCCAAGGCCTCACTGAGGGTTCTGGAAACACCATATATTTT | CASSQGLTEGSGNTIYF
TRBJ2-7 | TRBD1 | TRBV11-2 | TGTGCCAGCAGCTTGACAGGGGTGAGCTCCTACGAGCAGTACTTC | CASSLTGVSSYEQYF
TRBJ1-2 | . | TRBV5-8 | TGTGCCAGCAGCCCGGAGACAGAGGTCGGTGGCTACACCTTC | CASSPETEVGGYTF
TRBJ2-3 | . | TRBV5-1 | TGCGCCAGCAGCTCTTGGCGGGCAAGCACAGATACGCAGTATTTT | CASSSWRASTDTQYF